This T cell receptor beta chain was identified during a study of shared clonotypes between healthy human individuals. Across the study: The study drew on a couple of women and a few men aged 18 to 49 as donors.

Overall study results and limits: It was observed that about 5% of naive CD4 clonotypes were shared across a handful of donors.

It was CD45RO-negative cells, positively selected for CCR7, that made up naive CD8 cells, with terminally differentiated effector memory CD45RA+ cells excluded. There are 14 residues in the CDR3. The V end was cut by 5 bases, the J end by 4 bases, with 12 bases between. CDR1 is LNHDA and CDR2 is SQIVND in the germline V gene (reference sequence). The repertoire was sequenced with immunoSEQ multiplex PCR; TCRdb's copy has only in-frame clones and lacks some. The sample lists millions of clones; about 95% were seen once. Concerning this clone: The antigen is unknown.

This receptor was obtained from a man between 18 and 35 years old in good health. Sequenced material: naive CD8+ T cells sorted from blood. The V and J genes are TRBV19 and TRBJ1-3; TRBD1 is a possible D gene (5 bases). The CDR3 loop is CASSWDREGNTIYF. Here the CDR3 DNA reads TGTGCCAGTAGTTGGGACCGCGAAGGAAACACCATATATTTT.